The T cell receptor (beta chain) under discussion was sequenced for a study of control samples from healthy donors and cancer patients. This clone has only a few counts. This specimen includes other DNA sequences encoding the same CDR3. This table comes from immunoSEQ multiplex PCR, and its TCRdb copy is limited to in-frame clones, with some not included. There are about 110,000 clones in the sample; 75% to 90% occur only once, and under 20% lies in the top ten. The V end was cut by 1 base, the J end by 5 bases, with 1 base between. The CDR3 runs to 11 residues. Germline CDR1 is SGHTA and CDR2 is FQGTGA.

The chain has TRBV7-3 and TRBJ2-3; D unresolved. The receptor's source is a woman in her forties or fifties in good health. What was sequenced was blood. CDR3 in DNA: TGTGCCAGCAGCTTAAAAGATACGCAGTATTTT. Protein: CASSLKDTQYF.